The clone carrying this TCR beta chain was detected ten times or more. The antigen is unknown. The sample comes from a study of CD8 T cells in ankylosing spondylitis. Overall study results and limits: It appeared that ankylosing spondylitis blood was characterized by a TCR beta motif of under ten highly homologous variants. The study looked at matched synovial fluid samples from ankylosing spondylitis patients. Disease-linked clones were reported to be significantly enriched there.

The V gene's germline CDR1 is MRHNA and CDR2 SNTAGT. After removal of 3 bases from V and 1 base from J, the junction contained 0 bases not matched to a gene. The CDR3 extends over 14 amino acids. TCRdb re-called the 5' RACE reads with MiXCR, one entry per CDR3 protein. The sample carries about 130,000 distinct CDR3 sequences, around 7% recorded once. The source of this sequence is a male donor with ankylosing spondylitis or in good health (not recorded which). The sequenced sample consisted of blood, either unsorted or a sorted T cell fraction (not recorded which). The chain carries TRBV6-4 and TRBJ2-3, with 8 bases identical to TRBD2. CDR3 loop: CASSEAGGTDTQYF. The CDR3 nucleotides read TGTGCCAGCAGTGAAGCGGGGGGCACAGATACGCAGTATTTT.